This T cell receptor (beta chain) was captured in a study of identical twins. Via MiXCR, TCRdb re-called the 5' RACE reads, giving one row per CDR3 protein. The sample consists of 200,000 to 250,000 distinct CDR3 sequences, under 12% of them appearing once. Study outcomes and limitations: Analyses based on zero insertions could be partly confounded by invariant MAIT and iNKT cells. Insertions were reduced in abundant cord blood beta clonotypes but not in memory repertoires. Twin sharing of out-of-frame TCR alpha was underestimated by models in monozygotic pairs.

A note on this clonotype: Antigen unknown.

CDR3 size: 15 residues. Between the trimmed V and J ends, which lost 6 bases and 4 bases, there was a span of 17 bases. Germline V gene lookup returns CDR1 SEHNR and CDR2 FQNEAQ (reference sequence). This TCR was recovered from a man in his forties or fifties in good health. The V and J genes are TRBV7-9 and TRBJ2-3, with D tentatively TRBD1 (8 bases). Sample: memory T cells sorted from blood. The CDR3 DNA reads as TGTGCCAGCAGTTACAGGGGGGGATGGCCAGATACGCAGTATTTT. As protein: CASSYRGGWPDTQYF. Full variable domain (outside the CDR3, taken from reference TRBV7-9 and TRBJ2-3): DTGVSQNPRHKITKRGQNVTFRCDPISEHNRLYWYRQTLGQGPEFLTYFQNEAQLEKSRLLSDRFSAERPKGSFSTLEIQRTEQGDSAMYLCASSYRGGWPDTQYFGPGTRLTVL.